This is a list of T cell receptor beta chains from one sample in a study of vaccination effects on CD4 cells after COVID-19. Their antigens are not known. Using immunoSEQ multiplex PCR, the repertoire was profiled, and TCRdb retains in-frame clones only, with some absent. The data contain around 30,000 clones, roughly 71% of them singletons. The input for sequencing was CD4+ T cells from PBMCs cultured with SARS-CoV-2 spike peptides, taken before COVID-19 vaccination. The receptors stem from a human donor who had a prior SARS-CoV-2 infection. Both conserved end residues are part of each CDR3. Each record gives: V gene, CDR3 protein.

V gene: TRBV20-1
CDR3 protein: CSASPPIDTQYF

V gene: TRBV18
CDR3 protein: CASSSRTGNEKLFF

V gene: TRBV6-5
CDR3 protein: CASNNAGGYEQYF

V gene: TRBV6-6
CDR3 protein: CASSYSGVEGYTF

V gene: TRBV30
CDR3 protein: CAWGDFLLSAQYF

V gene: TRBV27
CDR3 protein: CASSFLRGGPETQYF

V gene: TRBV6-5
CDR3 protein: CASSYRPTGATYEQYF

V gene: TRBV5-1
CDR3 protein: CASSFLGLAYYEQYF

V gene: TRBV7-2
CDR3 protein: CASSFDYSYNEQFF

V gene: TRBV7-3
CDR3 protein: CASSLSLAGTNEQFF

V gene: TRBV2
CDR3 protein: CASSEVGWTSGIYEQYF

V gene: TRBV3-1/TRBV3-2
CDR3 protein: CASSQRGNTQYF

V gene: TRBV30
CDR3 protein: CAWTGPATYEQYF

V gene: TRBV18
CDR3 protein: CASSLQAGGYNEQFF

V gene: TRBV11-3
CDR3 protein: CASTRGSGELFF

V gene: TRBV27
CDR3 protein: CASSVVAGYNEQFF

V gene: TRBV5-4
CDR3 protein: CASTRGRDYGYTF

V gene: TRBV11-2
CDR3 protein: CASSLAGTLNTEAFF

V gene: TRBV6-5
CDR3 protein: CASSNMVARDTQYF

V gene: TRBV4-3
CDR3 protein: CASSQDSRGRAGTGELFF

V gene: TRBV18
CDR3 protein: CASSPGWGDEQYF

V gene: TRBV20-1
CDR3 protein: CSASGMLNYGYTF

V gene: TRBV6-6
CDR3 protein: CASSGSGAETQYF

V gene: TRBV2
CDR3 protein: CASSGDLPGLAGVGPEFF

V gene: TRBV18
CDR3 protein: CASSSRQNTGELFF

V gene: TRBV10-1
CDR3 protein: CARKPRSYNEQFF

V gene: TRBV5-1
CDR3 protein: CASSLPTSGGAAETQYF

V gene: TRBV7-3
CDR3 protein: CASSHRQTDTQYF